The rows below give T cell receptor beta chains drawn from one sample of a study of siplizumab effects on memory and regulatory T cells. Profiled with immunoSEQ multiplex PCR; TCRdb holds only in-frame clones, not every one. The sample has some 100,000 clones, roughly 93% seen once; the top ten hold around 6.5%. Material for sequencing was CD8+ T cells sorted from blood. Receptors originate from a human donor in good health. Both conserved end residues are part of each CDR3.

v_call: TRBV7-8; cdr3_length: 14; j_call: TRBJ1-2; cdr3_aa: CASSWGQGADGYTF
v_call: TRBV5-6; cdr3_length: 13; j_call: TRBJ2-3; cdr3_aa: CASSLGSTDTQYF
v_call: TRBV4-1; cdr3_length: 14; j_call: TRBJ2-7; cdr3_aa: CASSQGPQGYEQYF
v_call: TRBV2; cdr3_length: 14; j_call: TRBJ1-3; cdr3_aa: CASSRSLSGNTIYF
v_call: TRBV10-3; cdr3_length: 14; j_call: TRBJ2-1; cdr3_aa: CALSPGRNYNEQFF
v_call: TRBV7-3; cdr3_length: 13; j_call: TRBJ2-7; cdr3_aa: CASSFGAGYEQYF
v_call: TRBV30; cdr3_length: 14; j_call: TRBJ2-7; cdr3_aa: CACESIPGIGEQYF
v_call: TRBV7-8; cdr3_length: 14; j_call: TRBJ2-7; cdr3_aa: CASSSAARPNEQYF
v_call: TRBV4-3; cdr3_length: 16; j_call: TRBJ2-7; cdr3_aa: CASSPTRTSGNYEQYF
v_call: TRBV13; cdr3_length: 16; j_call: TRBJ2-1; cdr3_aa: CASSPRQGGTYNEQFF
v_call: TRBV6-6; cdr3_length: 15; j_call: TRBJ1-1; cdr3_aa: CASSPRGRAGTEAFF
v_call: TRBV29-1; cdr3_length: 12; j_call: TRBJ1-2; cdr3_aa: CSVDTGFYGYTF
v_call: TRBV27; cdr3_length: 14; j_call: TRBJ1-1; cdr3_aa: CASSAGTVNTEAFF
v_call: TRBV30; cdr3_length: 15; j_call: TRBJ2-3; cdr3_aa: CAWSVGAGVGDTQYF
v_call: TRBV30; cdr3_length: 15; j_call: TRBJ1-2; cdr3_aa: CAWSTDTTIWGGYTF
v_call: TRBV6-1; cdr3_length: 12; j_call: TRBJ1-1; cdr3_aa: CASSPGQGVAFF
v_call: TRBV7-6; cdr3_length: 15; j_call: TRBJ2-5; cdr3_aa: CASSLARTGQETQYF